This is a list of T cell receptor beta chains from one sample in a study of blood T cells in healthy people across ages. TCRdb fed the 5' RACE reads into MiXCR, producing one record per CDR3 protein. The sample gives 1,500,000 or so distinct CDR3 sequences, 55% to 75% of which show up once; 6.5% to 8.5% is in the top ten. Sequences were obtained from blood. Every receptor here comes from a man aged 18 to 35 in good health. The CDR3 runs from the conserved cysteine through the conserved F or W. A D gene is named only where the DNA matches it firmly. Expanded clones get a size class; other rows say once, few or many, or leave the size out.

V,D,size,J,CDR3,DNA
TRBV7-2,TRBD1,-,TRBJ1-4,CASSLGGGGKLFF,TGTGCCAGCAGCTTAGGAGGGGGCGGAAAACTGTTTTTT
TRBV29-1,-,few,TRBJ2-5,CSVETGKQYF,TGCAGCGTTGAAACAGGGAAGCAGTACTTC
TRBV12-3/TRBV12-4,-,few,TRBJ2-7,CASSTYRDFQYF,TGTGCCAGCAGCACCTACCGGGACTTCCAGTACTTC
TRBV12-3/TRBV12-4,TRBD2,-,TRBJ2-1,CASGTSQRDSSYNEQFF,TGTGCCAGCGGAACCAGTCAGCGGGATAGCTCCTACAATGAGCAGTTCTTC
TRBV29-1,TRBD1,-,TRBJ1-1,CSVLGTGSLNTEAFF,TGCAGCGTTCTCGGGACAGGAAGCTTGAACACTGAAGCTTTCTTT
TRBV29-1,-,-,TRBJ2-5,CSVGRLLTNNNGQYF,TGCAGCGTTGGAAGGTTACTAACGAACAACAATGGGCAGTACTTC
TRBV4-1,TRBD2,-,TRBJ2-7,CASSQVLAGVSGEQYF,TGCGCCAGCAGCCAAGTCTTAGCGGGAGTTTCCGGCGAGCAGTACTTC
TRBV15,TRBD1,few,TRBJ2-1,CATSQTGNNEQFF,TGTGCCACCAGCCAGACAGGGAACAATGAGCAGTTCTTC
TRBV2,-,-,TRBJ2-3,CASSVFADTQYF,TGTGCCAGCAGTGTCTTCGCAGATACGCAGTATTTT
TRBV6-5,-,-,TRBJ2-3,CASAGDTDTQYF,TGTGCCAGCGCCGGAGACACAGATACGCAGTATTTT
TRBV12-3/TRBV12-4,-,-,TRBJ2-3,CASSLVLTVGTDTQYF,TGTGCCAGCAGTTTAGTTTTGACAGTGGGAACAGATACGCAGTATTTT
TRBV12-3/TRBV12-4,TRBD2,-,TRBJ2-1,CASRPTSGRNNEQFF,TGTGCCAGCAGACCCACTAGCGGGAGAAACAATGAGCAGTTCTTC
TRBV20-1,-,-,TRBJ2-3,CSAPSPGTDTQYF,TGCAGTGCTCCTTCTCCCGGCACAGATACGCAGTATTTT
TRBV5-1,-,few,TRBJ2-1,CASSRLVGEQFF,TGCGCCAGCAGCCGACTAGTGGGTGAGCAGTTCTTC
TRBV15,-,-,TRBJ2-2,CATSRDRFNTGELFF,TGTGCCACCAGCAGAGATAGATTCAACACCGGGGAGCTGTTTTTT
TRBV18,-,-,TRBJ1-2,CASSDLLLYGYTF,TGTGCCAGCTCAGACTTGCTACTCTATGGCTACACCTTC
TRBV7-2,-,-,TRBJ2-7,CASSLAWPGYPYEQYF,TGTGCCAGCAGCTTAGCTTGGCCAGGGTATCCCTACGAGCAGTACTTC
TRBV4-1,-,-,TRBJ2-7,CASSQGDCTSEQYF,TGCGCCAGCAGCCAAGGAGACTGTACAAGCGAGCAGTACTTC
TRBV29-1,TRBD2,-,TRBJ2-2,CSVEGLDGAGVYPNTGELFF,TGCAGCGTTGAAGGGCTAGATGGAGCGGGGGTGTACCCGAACACCGGGGAGCTGTTTTTT
TRBV4-1,TRBD2,-,TRBJ2-1,CASSQGSGRYGYNEQFF,TGCGCCAGCAGCCAAGGGTCCGGGAGGTACGGCTACAATGAGCAGTTCTTC
TRBV4-1,-,medium-sized,TRBJ1-2,CASSQGQGRGYGYTF,TGCGCCAGCAGCCAAGGCCAGGGGAGGGGCTATGGCTACACCTTC
TRBV7-2,TRBD1,-,TRBJ2-3,CASSLAQGYGTDTQYF,TGTGCCAGCAGCTTAGCACAGGGGTATGGCACAGATACGCAGTATTTT
TRBV3-1,-,-,TRBJ1-2,CASSQEPTGGMSGYTF,TGTGCCAGCAGCCAAGAGCCGACAGGTGGAATGAGTGGCTACACCTTC
TRBV10-3,-,-,TRBJ1-4,CAISKGATTNEKLFF,TGTGCCATCAGTAAAGGCGCCACAACTAATGAAAAACTGTTTTTT
TRBV20-1,TRBD1,-,TRBJ2-7,CSAREYRGHEQYF,TGCAGTGCTAGAGAATATAGGGGGCACGAGCAGTACTTC
TRBV20-1,-,-,TRBJ2-7,CSASAGDGYEQYF,TGCAGTGCTAGTGCCGGGGATGGATACGAGCAGTACTTC
TRBV20-1,-,-,TRBJ2-7,CSAPAYNEQYF,TGCAGTGCTCCCGCCTACAATGAGCAGTACTTC
TRBV27,-,-,TRBJ2-7,CASSWGTASSYEQYF,TGTGCCAGCAGTTGGGGAACGGCGAGTTCCTACGAGCAGTACTTC
TRBV30,-,-,TRBJ1-2,CAWSPPFYGYTF,TGTGCCTGGAGTCCACCGTTCTATGGCTACACCTTC